Listed below are T cell receptor beta chains from one sample, sequenced in a study of T-cell memory formation after mild COVID-19. Each CDR3 protein gets one entry after TCRdb re-called the 5' RACE reads with MiXCR. There are hundreds of thousands of distinct CDR3 sequences in the sample; roughly 17% occur only once, and roughly 7.8% lies in the top ten. Sequencing was carried out using PBMCs or a T cell subset sorted from them (not recorded which). The source of these receptors is an adult woman who had mild COVID-19 (a few samples of this study predate the infection). Cell type and time point are not known. The conserved cysteine and the conserved F or W are not part of the CDR3 here. Each record gives: clone size, D gene, J gene, V gene, CDR3 protein. A D gene is named only where the DNA matches it firmly. A row's size may be missing; if present it is once, few, many or a size class.

NA	TRBD2	TRBJ2-1	TRBV10-3	AISESLAGGYNEQF
NA	NA	TRBJ1-4	TRBV5-1	ASSDGATNEKLF
few	NA	TRBJ1-2	TRBV15	ATSRARTPNYGYT
few	TRBD2	TRBJ2-1	TRBV7-9	ASSPWREGRYNEQF
NA	TRBD2	TRBJ2-1	TRBV4-1	ASSQDSRLAGVEQF
few	TRBD1	TRBJ1-6	TRBV15	ATSPQYPGQGGNSPLH
NA	TRBD2	TRBJ2-7	TRBV4-2	ASSRETSASYEQY
few	NA	TRBJ2-1	TRBV7-9	ASPDEQF
NA	TRBD2	TRBJ2-1	TRBV7-6	ASSLLWQRGGLRNEQF
few	NA	TRBJ1-2	TRBV27	ASSLSLTGLNYGYT
few	NA	TRBJ2-7	TRBV12-3/TRBV12-4	ASSFTRTDGYEQY
NA	NA	TRBJ2-1	TRBV20-1	SASTPRGQEQF
few	NA	TRBJ2-7	TRBV7-3	ASSLGGSFRDEQY
few	NA	TRBJ2-7	TRBV11-2	ASSSKRDRARVSYEQY
few	NA	TRBJ2-7	TRBV4-3	ASSQGAGPRDEQY
NA	TRBD2	TRBJ2-7	TRBV7-2	ASSPHSGRSSYEQY
NA	NA	TRBJ2-7	TRBV27	ASSLGLPTYEQY
NA	NA	TRBJ2-2	TRBV6-6	ASSYSVELNTGELF
few	NA	TRBJ2-1	TRBV7-9	ASSLKMDGTYNEQF
many	TRBD1	TRBJ2-3	TRBV5-1	ASSLSRQGAITDTQY
few	NA	TRBJ2-2	TRBV20-1	SAESGELF
few	NA	TRBJ1-1	TRBV20-1	SARPLGRRANTEAF
NA	TRBD2	TRBJ2-3	TRBV7-8	ASSLETSGSYLDTQY
NA	NA	TRBJ1-2	TRBV29-1	SADHSNYGYT
few	NA	TRBJ1-1	TRBV7-8	ASSLAESGWGTEAF
few	TRBD2	TRBJ2-1	TRBV20-1	SASDSVAGTVEQF
NA	TRBD1	TRBJ1-2	TRBV5-1	ASSPIRGQAIYGYT
NA	NA	TRBJ1-6	TRBV27	ASSLTPDRLYNSPLH
NA	TRBD2	TRBJ2-3	TRBV6-1	ASRLPPGLAVGLLDTQY
NA	NA	TRBJ1-4	TRBV5-1	ASSKDRLGEKLF
many	NA	TRBJ2-1	TRBV7-8	ASAKSAGAYNEQF
few	NA	TRBJ1-1	TRBV6-2/TRBV6-3	ASRQRTGIMNTEAF
NA	NA	TRBJ2-1	TRBV7-3	ASSLTDQSSYNEQF
few	TRBD1	TRBJ1-5	TRBV5-5	ASSFRTGAGSNQPQH
many	TRBD2	TRBJ2-1	TRBV5-5	ASSLYRGRAAIMSSYNEQF